There are a few counts of the clone carrying this T cell receptor (beta chain). The antigen remains undetermined. This entry comes from a study of T cell repertoires in cytomegalovirus infection. About the research overall: An indication of both CMV infection and matching HLA type came from public TCR beta signatures.

This CDR3 comprises 14 residues. The germline V and J ends were trimmed by 1 base and 8 bases, with 14 bases remaining between them. Germline lookup yields CDR1 SEHNR and CDR2 FQNEAQ (reference sequence). Overall study results and limits: Predominance within the ex vivo response was attributable to HLA-C-restricted CMV-specific TCR beta clonotypes.

One entry per CDR3 protein, called by TCRdb with MiXCR from the reads. The repertoire has hundreds of thousands of distinct CDR3 sequences, approximately 22% of them found once; the top ten carry 18%. The clonotype was recovered from a human donor in good health (CMV status not recorded). Some clones in this sample may be carry-over from other donors' samples. The gene calls are TRBV7-9 and TRBJ1-1, with TRBD1 as a possible D gene (6 bases). The sample comprised CD8+ T cells from PBMCs. The CDR3 bases are TGTGCCAGCAGCTTAGGGGGGGCAGAGCTCGAAGCTTTCTTT. Protein product: CASSLGGAELEAFF.